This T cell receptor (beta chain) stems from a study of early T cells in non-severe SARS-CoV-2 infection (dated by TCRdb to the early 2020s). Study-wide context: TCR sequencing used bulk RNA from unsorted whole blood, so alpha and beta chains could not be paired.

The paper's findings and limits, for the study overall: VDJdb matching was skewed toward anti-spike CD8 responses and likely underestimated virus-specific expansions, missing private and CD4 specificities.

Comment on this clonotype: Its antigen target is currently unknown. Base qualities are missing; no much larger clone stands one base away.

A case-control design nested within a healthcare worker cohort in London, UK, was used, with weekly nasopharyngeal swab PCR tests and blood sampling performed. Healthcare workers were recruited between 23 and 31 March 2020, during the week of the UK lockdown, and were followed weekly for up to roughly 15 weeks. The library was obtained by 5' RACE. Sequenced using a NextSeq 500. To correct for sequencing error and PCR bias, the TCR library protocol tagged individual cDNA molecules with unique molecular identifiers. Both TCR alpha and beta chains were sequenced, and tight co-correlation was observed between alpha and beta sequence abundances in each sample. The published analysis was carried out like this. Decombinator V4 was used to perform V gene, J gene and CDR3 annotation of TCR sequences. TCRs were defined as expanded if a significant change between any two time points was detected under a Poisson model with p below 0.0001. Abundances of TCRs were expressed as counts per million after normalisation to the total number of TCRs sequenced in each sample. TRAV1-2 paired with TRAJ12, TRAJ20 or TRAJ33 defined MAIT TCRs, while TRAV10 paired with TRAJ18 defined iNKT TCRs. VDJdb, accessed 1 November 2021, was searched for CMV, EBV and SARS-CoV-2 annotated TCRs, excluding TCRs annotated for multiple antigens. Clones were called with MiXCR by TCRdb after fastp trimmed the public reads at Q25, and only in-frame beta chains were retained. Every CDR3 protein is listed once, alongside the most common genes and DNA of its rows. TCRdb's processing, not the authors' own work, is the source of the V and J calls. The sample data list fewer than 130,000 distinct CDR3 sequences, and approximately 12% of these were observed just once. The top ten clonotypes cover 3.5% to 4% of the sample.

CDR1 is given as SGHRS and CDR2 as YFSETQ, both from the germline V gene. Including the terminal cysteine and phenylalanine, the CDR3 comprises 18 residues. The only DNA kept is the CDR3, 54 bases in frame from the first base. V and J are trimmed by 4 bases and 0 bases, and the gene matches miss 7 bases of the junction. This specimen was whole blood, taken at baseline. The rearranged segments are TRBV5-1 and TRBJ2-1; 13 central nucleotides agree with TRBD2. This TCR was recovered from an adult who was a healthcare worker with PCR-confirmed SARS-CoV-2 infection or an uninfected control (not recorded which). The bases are TGCGCCAGCAGCCTCGGACTAGCGGGAGTGAGCTCCTACAATGAGCAGTTCTTC. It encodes CASSLGLAGVSSYNEQFF.